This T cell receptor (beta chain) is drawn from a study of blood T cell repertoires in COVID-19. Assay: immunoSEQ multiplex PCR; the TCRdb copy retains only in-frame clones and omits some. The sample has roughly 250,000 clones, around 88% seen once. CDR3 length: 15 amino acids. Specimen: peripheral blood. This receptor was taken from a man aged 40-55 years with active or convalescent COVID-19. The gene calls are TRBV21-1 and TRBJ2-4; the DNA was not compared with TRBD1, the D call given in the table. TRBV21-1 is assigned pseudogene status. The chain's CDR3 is CASTSRDRVKNIQYF. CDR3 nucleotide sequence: TGTGCCAGCACGTCCAGAGACAGGGTGAAAAACATTCAGTACTTC.